The clone carrying this T cell receptor beta chain has at least ten counts. Trimming took 3 bases from V and 1 from J; bases not matched to a gene: 5. Germline V lookup: CDR1 SGHRS, CDR2 YFSETQ. The CDR3 contains 15 residues. These data originate in a study of T-cell reconstitution after alpha-beta-depleted transplantation in children. It was with unique molecular identifiers that the TCRbeta library was prepared. TCRdb ran MiXCR on the PCR reads and lists one entry per CDR3 protein. The table includes 190,000 or so distinct CDR3 sequences, around 7% detected once. This TCR was sampled from a human donor who donated a stem cell graft to a child with Wiskott-Aldrich syndrome. The material sequenced was PBMCs from the stem cell graft donor, taken from the stem cell graft. The rearrangement joins TRBV5-1 to TRBJ1-1; 8 nucleotides align to TRBD1. The CDR3 protein is CASSSAGTGNTEAFF. In DNA, the CDR3 is TGCGCCAGCAGCTCCGCGGGGACAGGGAACACTGAAGCTTTCTTT.